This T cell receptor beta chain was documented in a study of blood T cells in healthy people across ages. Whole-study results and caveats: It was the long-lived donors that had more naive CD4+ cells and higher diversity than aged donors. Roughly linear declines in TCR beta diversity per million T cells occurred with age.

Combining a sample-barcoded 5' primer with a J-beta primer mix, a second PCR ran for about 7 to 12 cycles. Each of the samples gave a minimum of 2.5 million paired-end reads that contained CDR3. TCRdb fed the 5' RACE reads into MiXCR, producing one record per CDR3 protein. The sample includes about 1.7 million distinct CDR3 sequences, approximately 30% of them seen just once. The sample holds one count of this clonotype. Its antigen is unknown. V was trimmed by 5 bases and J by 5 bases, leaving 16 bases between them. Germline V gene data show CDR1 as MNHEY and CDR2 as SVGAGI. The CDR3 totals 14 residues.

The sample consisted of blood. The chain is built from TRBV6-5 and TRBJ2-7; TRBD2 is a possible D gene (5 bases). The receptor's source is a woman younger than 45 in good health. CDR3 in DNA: TGTGCCAGCAGTACTGACTGGGGTAGCGACGAGCAGTACTTC. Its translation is CASSTDWGSDEQYF.